Each of the 10 T cell receptor beta chains below was sequenced from the same sample in a study of human T cells and chemical hapten exposure. Via MiXCR, TCRdb re-called the RACE reads, giving one row per CDR3 protein. The sample includes 300,000 to 450,000 distinct CDR3 sequences, approximately 5% seen only once; the top ten take around 8.8%. Time point indicated: pre-sensitization, week 0. Treatment reported: therapeutic diphenylcyclopropenone sensitization with weekly scalp DPC. The input for sequencing was whole blood, taken in connection with sensitization to the hapten diphenylcyclopropenone (DPC). The receptors here all came from a woman between 18 and 29 years old with alopecia areata. Some clones in this sample may be carry-over from other donors' samples.

About this clonotype: A much larger clone lies a single base off, so this may be a read error. The final CDR3 position lacks the conserved phenylalanine or tryptophan, pointing to a likely read error. This sequence joins TRBV7-3 and TRBJ1-1; D uncertain. The CDR3 length is 16 residues. Trimming stripped 0 bases from V and 4 bases from J, with 15 bases between. The germline V gene encodes CDR1 SGHTA and CDR2 FQGTGA. CDR3 amino acids: CASSLTPGPRGTEAFS. CDR3 DNA: TGTGCCAGCAGCTTAACTCCGGGCCCGAGAGGCACTGAAGCTTTCTCT.

The sample holds many counts of this clonotype. The chain employs TRBV6-1 and TRBJ2-3; 7 bases agree with TRBD2. The ends lost 9 bases at V and 2 bases at J; junction bases unmatched: 8. Germline CDR1 and CDR2: MNHNS and SASEGT. The CDR3 totals 14 residues. Here the CDR3 reads CASKDWDYTDTQYF. CDR3 sequence (DNA): TGTGCCAGTAAAGACTGGGACTACACAGATACGCAGTATTTT.

This clonotype came up a few times. V gene TRBV7-2 combines with J gene TRBJ2-4; D perhaps matches TRBD1 (5 bases). This CDR3 spans 16 amino acids. Deletions cut 5 bases from V and 0 bases from J, with 14 bases between. The germline V gene encodes CDR1 SGHTA and CDR2 FQGNSA. Written as DNA, the CDR3 is TGTGCCAGCAGCCTCGGAGCAGGGTTAGCCAAAAACATTCAGTACTTC. Its protein is CASSLGAGLAKNIQYF.

The chain links TRBV6-2 or TRBV6-3 to TRBJ1-2; TRBD1 matches at 8 bases. CDR1 is MNHEY and CDR2 is SVGEGT in the germline V gene. The CDR3 length is 15 residues. With 5 bases clipped from V and 2 bases from J, the junction kept 7 bases outside the gene matches. CDR3 sequence: CASSPGQGSNYGYTF. CDR3 DNA sequence: TGTGCCAGCAGTCCCGGACAGGGATCCAACTATGGCTACACCTTC.

This chain links TRBV12-3 or TRBV12-4 with TRBJ1-1; D gene unclear. This CDR3 comprises 13 residues. V shed 6 bases and J shed 0 bases, with 8 bases lying between them. The CDR3: CASRVSMNTEAFF. The CDR3 DNA reads TGTGCCAGCAGGGTAAGCATGAACACTGAAGCTTTCTTT.

This clonotype was seen many times. The chain couples TRBV29-1 to TRBJ1-2, with 10 bases identical to TRBD1. V gave up 6 bases and J gave up 4 bases; unmatched junction bases: 2. CDR3 size: 12 residues. Germline values: CDR1 SQVTM, CDR2 ANQGSEA. This CDR3 is CSVGTGVYGYTF. In DNA, the CDR3 is TGCAGCGTCGGGACAGGGGTCTATGGCTACACCTTC.

This clonotype was seen many times. The chain couples TRBV6-5 to TRBJ2-6; D possibly uses TRBD1 or TRBD2 (5 bases each). The CDR3 covers 15 residues. V lost 4 bases and J lost 3, with 10 bases in between. Germline V lookup: CDR1 MNHEY, CDR2 SVGAGI. The CDR3 loop is CASSSGAYGANVLTF. DNA of the CDR3: TGTGCCAGCAGTTCCGGGGCATATGGGGCCAACGTCCTGACTTTC.

The J gene is TRBJ2-5, the V gene TRBV12-3 or TRBV12-4; 11 nucleotides align to TRBD2. V lost 7 bases and J lost 3; bases outside the gene matches: 4. The CDR3 spans 14 residues. Here the CDR3 reads CASTQGLAEETQYF. CDR3 DNA: TGTGCCAGCACCCAGGGACTAGCGGAAGAGACCCAGTACTTC.

The V call is TRBV7-9, the J call TRBJ2-6; 10 nucleotides line up with TRBD1. The CDR3 sequence is 14 residues long. Trimming removed 5 bases from V and 12 bases from J; junction bases left unmatched: 7. Germline V gives CDR1 SEHNR, CDR2 FQNEAQ (reference sequence). CDR3 bases: TGTGCCAGCAGCCCCCGGACAGGGGGTACCGTCCTGACTTTC. The encoded protein is CASSPRTGGTVLTF.

This clonotype turned up a few times. The J gene is TRBJ2-7, the V gene TRBV20-1, with TRBD2 matching over 8 bases. Germline V gene lookup returns CDR1 DFQATT and CDR2 SNEGSKA (reference sequence). The CDR3 has 13 residues. The CDR3 DNA is TGCGGAGGACTAGCCATTAGCTCCTACGAGCAGTACTTC. The encoded protein is CGGLAISSYEQYF.